A selection of T cell receptor beta chains follows, all from one sample in a study of T-cell memory formation after mild COVID-19. One entry per CDR3 protein results from TCRdb running MiXCR on the 5' RACE reads. Among roughly 50,000 distinct CDR3 sequences listed, 9% to 15% were seen once. Sequencing was performed on PBMCs or a T cell subset sorted from them (not recorded which). Every receptor here comes from a man younger than 35 who had mild COVID-19 (a few samples of this study predate the infection). Cell type and time point are not known. Both conserved end residues are part of each CDR3. D genes are given only for firm matches. Size tells how often a clone was seen (once, few, many) or the class of an expanded clone, and some rows leave it out.

TRBJ2-2 few TRBD2 TRBV7-3 CASRPNRGGTGELFF TGTGCCAGCAGGCCCAATCGGGGGGGAACCGGGGAGCTGTTTTTT
TRBJ2-7 medium-sized . TRBV5-1 CASSLSRSYEQYF TGCGCCAGCAGCTTGTCACGTTCGTACGAGCAGTACTTC
TRBJ2-1 few . TRBV4-2 CASSQDSASEQFF TGTGCCAGCAGCCAAGATTCGGCGAGCGAGCAGTTCTTC
TRBJ2-1 few . TRBV4-2 CASSQEWTDNEQFF TGTGCCAGCAGCCAAGAATGGACAGACAATGAGCAGTTCTTC
TRBJ2-1 many TRBD2 TRBV7-2 CASSPFLLTSGGNEQFF TGTGCCAGCAGCCCATTTCTCCTAACTAGCGGGGGCAATGAGCAGTTCTTC
TRBJ2-4 many . TRBV5-1 CASSVEAIQYF TGCGCCAGCAGCGTGGAAGCCATTCAGTACTTC
TRBJ2-7 . TRBD2 TRBV3-1 CASSSSGGSYEQYF TGTGCCAGCAGCTCTAGCGGGGGCTCCTACGAGCAGTACTTC
TRBJ1-1 . . TRBV11-1 CASSLGRTARNTEAFF TGTGCCAGCAGCTTAGGTCGGACAGCCAGGAACACTGAAGCTTTCTTT
TRBJ2-7 many . TRBV7-9 CASSFGREALGDEQYF TGTGCCAGCAGCTTCGGACGGGAAGCTCTCGGCGACGAGCAGTACTTC
TRBJ1-1 few . TRBV6-5 CASSYLSPTSTEAFF TGTGCCAGCAGTTACTTAAGCCCCACCTCCACTGAAGCTTTCTTT
TRBJ1-1 few . TRBV7-2 CASSRWNTEAFF TGTGCCAGCAGCCGATGGAACACTGAAGCTTTCTTT
TRBJ2-7 many . TRBV16 CASSHRGSYEQYF TGTGCCAGCAGCCATCGGGGATCCTACGAGCAGTACTTC
TRBJ1-5 once . TRBV7-2 CASSLEPNVQPQHF TGTGCCAGCAGCTTAGAACCTAATGTTCAGCCCCAGCATTTT
TRBJ2-7 many . TRBV6-6 CAIQGVGYEQYF TGTGCCATTCAGGGTGTCGGCTACGAGCAGTACTTC
TRBJ2-2 many . TRBV28 CASSPTVGLMGTGELFF TGTGCCAGCAGTCCCACCGTAGGGCTTATGGGGACCGGGGAGCTGTTTTTT
TRBJ1-5 many . TRBV7-2 CASSLAGGINQPQHF TGTGCCAGCAGCTTAGCGGGCGGCATCAATCAGCCCCAGCATTTT
TRBJ1-6 few TRBD1 TRBV9 CASSAGTAHYNSPLHF TGTGCCAGCAGCGCAGGGACAGCCCACTATAATTCACCCCTCCACTTT
TRBJ1-2 few . TRBV12-3/TRBV12-4 CASSLGETGYTF TGTGCCAGCAGTTTGGGGGAGACTGGCTACACCTTC
TRBJ2-3 many TRBD2 TRBV7-3 CASSLIAGAGDTQYF TGTGCCAGCAGCTTAATAGCGGGGGCGGGCGATACGCAGTATTTT
TRBJ2-1 many . TRBV7-8 CASSLARGDEQFF TGTGCCAGCAGCTTAGCCAGGGGGGATGAGCAGTTCTTC
TRBJ2-5 many . TRBV5-1 CASSAGWGNQETQYF TGCGCCAGCAGCGCAGGGTGGGGTAATCAGGAGACCCAGTACTTC
TRBJ2-5 many . TRBV11-2 CASRGYQETQYF TGTGCCAGCCGGGGGTACCAAGAGACCCAGTACTTC
TRBJ1-2 few . TRBV5-1 CASSLVSINYGYTF TGCGCCAGCAGCTTGGTATCGATAAACTATGGCTACACCTTC
TRBJ1-2 . TRBD1 TRBV6-5 CASSLLPGGNYGYTF TGTGCCAGCAGTTTACTCCCAGGGGGGAACTATGGCTACACCTTC
TRBJ1-4 . TRBD1 TRBV7-9 CASSFGTGDEKLFF TGTGCCAGCAGCTTCGGGACAGGGGATGAAAAACTGTTTTTT
TRBJ2-2 few . TRBV7-2 CASSPNTGELFF TGTGCCAGCAGCCCGAACACCGGGGAGCTGTTTTTT
TRBJ2-5 . . TRBV4-2 CASSQGRGGRGTQYF TGTGCCAGCAGCCAAGGTAGAGGGGGTCGCGGGACCCAGTACTTC
TRBJ1-5 few . TRBV12-3/TRBV12-4 CASRVGVDSQPQHF TGTGCCAGCAGGGTCGGGGTCGATAGTCAGCCCCAGCATTTT
TRBJ2-7 few . TRBV2 CASKEESIFNYEQYF TGTGCCAGCAAGGAAGAATCCATATTCAACTACGAGCAGTACTTC
TRBJ1-2 . . TRBV4-3 CASSQEAGTYYGYTF TGCGCCAGCAGCCAAGAAGCAGGGACTTACTATGGCTACACCTTC
TRBJ2-1 many TRBD1 TRBV5-1 CASSVQGADNEQFF TGCGCCAGCAGCGTCCAGGGGGCGGACAATGAGCAGTTCTTC
TRBJ2-1 many . TRBV11-2 CASSPENSFGNEQFF TGTGCCAGCAGCCCTGAGAACTCCTTTGGGAATGAGCAGTTCTTC
TRBJ2-2 . TRBD1 TRBV28 CASRPGQGPGELFF TGTGCCAGCAGGCCGGGACAGGGGCCCGGGGAGCTGTTTTTT
TRBJ1-1 . TRBD1 TRBV20-1 CSAKGDRDGAFF TGCAGTGCCAAAGGGGACAGGGATGGAGCTTTCTTT
TRBJ2-7 . . TRBV20-1 CSALKFFRDASYEQYF TGCAGTGCTCTTAAATTCTTCCGGGACGCGTCCTACGAGCAGTACTTC
TRBJ1-1 few . TRBV29-1 CSVANGVDTEAFF TGCAGCGTTGCCAACGGGGTAGACACTGAAGCTTTCTTT
TRBJ1-1 . . TRBV5-1 CASSLGHGNEAFF TGCGCCAGCAGCTTGGGACACGGGAATGAAGCTTTCTTT
TRBJ2-5 . . TRBV5-6 CASSFDPGLQGETQYF TGTGCCAGCAGCTTTGACCCCGGGCTGCAAGGGGAGACCCAGTACTTC
TRBJ1-5 . TRBD1 TRBV4-1 CASSQGPGQGPFSNQPQHF TGCGCCAGCAGCCAAGGTCCGGGACAGGGTCCCTTTAGCAATCAGCCCCAGCATTTT
TRBJ1-1 few . TRBV12-3/TRBV12-4 CASSFGYGNTEAFF TGTGCCAGCAGTTTCGGGTACGGGAACACTGAAGCTTTCTTT
TRBJ2-1 . TRBD2 TRBV5-1 CASSFLAGDNEQFF TGCGCCAGCAGCTTCTTAGCGGGAGACAATGAGCAGTTCTTC
TRBJ1-2 few . TRBV7-2 CASSLEVGFGYTF TGTGCCAGCAGCTTAGAAGTAGGGTTTGGCTACACCTTC
TRBJ1-2 few TRBD1 TRBV5-1 CASSFGQGERDGYTF TGCGCCAGCAGCTTCGGACAGGGGGAAAGGGATGGCTACACCTTC
TRBJ2-5 . . TRBV9 CASSPAGLAGTQYF TGTGCCAGCAGCCCGGCAGGACTGGCAGGGACCCAGTACTTC
TRBJ1-2 . TRBD1 TRBV2 CASSLQGGGYTF TGTGCCAGCAGCCTACAGGGGGGCGGCTACACCTTC
TRBJ1-6 . . TRBV27 CASSLYNSPLHF TGTGCCAGTTCCCTTTATAATTCACCACTCCACTTT
TRBJ2-2 many TRBD2 TRBV12-3/TRBV12-4 CASTGGTDTGELFF TGTGCCAGCACGGGGGGGACGGACACCGGGGAGCTGTTTTTT
TRBJ1-1 . . TRBV6-1 CASSGTGSWDGAFF TGTGCCAGCAGTGGAACAGGCTCCTGGGATGGGGCTTTCTTT
TRBJ2-2 . TRBD2 TRBV4-1 CASSPTSGFNTGELFF TGCGCCAGCAGCCCGACTAGCGGGTTTAACACCGGGGAGCTGTTTTTT
TRBJ1-2 few TRBD1 TRBV5-1 CASSLGTGDPYGYTF TGCGCCAGCAGCTTGGGAACAGGGGACCCCTATGGCTACACCTTC
TRBJ2-3 many TRBD1 TRBV6-5 CASSYGTGVPDTQYF TGTGCCAGCAGTTACGGGACAGGGGTTCCAGATACGCAGTATTTT
TRBJ2-3 many . TRBV7-8 CASSYSRDTQYF TGTGCCAGCAGCTACTCGAGAGATACGCAGTATTTT
TRBJ2-3 many . TRBV19 CASSIQATSTDTQYF TGTGCCAGTAGTATCCAGGCGACTAGCACAGATACGCAGTATTTT
TRBJ1-1 few . TRBV19 CASSSPGHNTEAFF TGTGCCAGTAGTTCACCGGGACACAACACTGAAGCTTTCTTT